Listed below are T cell receptor beta chains from one sample, sequenced in a study of identical twins. TCRdb ran MiXCR on the 5' RACE reads and lists one entry per CDR3 protein. Of a few hundred thousand distinct CDR3 sequences detected, just under 9.5% appear once; the ten largest clones hold about 7.1%. These data also formed part of another study, on yellow fever vaccine responses in identical twins.

The sequenced material came from CD8+ T cells sorted from blood. The source of these receptors is a woman under 30 in good health. The CDR3 runs from the conserved cysteine through the conserved F or W. The order of the fields is J gene, D gene, V gene, clone size, CDR3 length, CDR3 protein, CDR3 DNA. D genes are given only for firm matches. The listing skips clone size in some rows; elsewhere it reads once, few, many or a size class.

TRBJ2-5 - TRBV15 many 14 CATSTGTDQETQYF TGTGCCACCAGCACCGGGACGGACCAAGAGACCCAGTACTTC
TRBJ2-2 - TRBV20-1 few 13 CSAHQRYTGELFF TGCAGTGCTCATCAGCGGTACACCGGGGAGCTGTTTTTT
TRBJ2-3 TRBD2 TRBV29-1 - 16 CSGVGTSGVAPDTQYF TGCAGCGGGGTCGGGACTAGCGGGGTTGCCCCAGATACGCAGTATTTT
TRBJ2-1 TRBD1 TRBV4-3 few 17 CASSQVVGTGNYNEQFF TGCGCCAGCAGCCAAGTAGTTGGGACAGGGAATTACAATGAGCAGTTCTTC
TRBJ2-5 - TRBV29-1 many 13 CSVDREVQETQYF TGCAGCGTAGACAGGGAGGTCCAAGAGACCCAGTACTTC
TRBJ2-3 - TRBV29-1 many 10 CSVTTDTQYF TGCAGCGTGACGACAGATACGCAGTATTTT
TRBJ2-1 - TRBV4-3 many 15 CASSQDLRQNNEQFF TGCGCCAGCAGCCAAGATCTAAGACAAAACAATGAGCAGTTCTTC
TRBJ2-1 - TRBV24-1 - 17 CATSDFPPRASPTEQFF TGTGCCACCAGTGATTTCCCCCCCCGGGCTAGCCCGACGGAGCAGTTCTTC
TRBJ2-7 - TRBV19 few 14 CASSTGVVAYEQYF TGTGCCAGTAGTACGGGTGTTGTCGCCTACGAGCAGTACTTC
TRBJ2-1 TRBD2 TRBV4-2 many 16 CASSQGQTSVTNEQFF TGTGCCAGCAGCCAAGGCCAGACTAGCGTGACAAATGAGCAGTTCTTC
TRBJ2-3 TRBD1 TRBV11-2 - 16 CASSLAGQVAADTQYF TGTGCCAGCAGCTTAGCGGGACAGGTTGCCGCAGATACGCAGTATTTT
TRBJ2-7 - TRBV27 few 13 CASRDGPSYEQYF TGTGCCAGCAGGGACGGCCCCTCCTACGAGCAGTACTTC
TRBJ2-3 - TRBV5-4 - 16 CASSLVSDLFTDTQYF TGTGCCAGCAGCTTGGTATCGGATTTATTCACAGATACGCAGTATTTT
TRBJ2-3 TRBD1 TRBV14 - 16 CASSQDTGQGEDTQYF TGTGCCAGCAGCCAAGATACTGGACAGGGGGAAGATACGCAGTATTTT
TRBJ2-7 - TRBV28 - 15 CASTSRDRPHYEQYF TGTGCCAGCACCTCGCGAGACAGGCCCCACTACGAGCAGTACTTC
TRBJ2-1 TRBD1 TRBV7-9 few 15 CAGGGDRGLGNEQFF TGTGCCGGGGGTGGAGACAGGGGTTTGGGCAATGAGCAGTTCTTC
TRBJ2-7 - TRBV7-2 - 13 CASSSQDSYEQYF TGTGCCAGCAGCTCTCAGGACTCCTACGAGCAGTACTTC
TRBJ2-7 - TRBV6-2/TRBV6-3 many 12 CASSYPIPEQYF TGTGCCAGCAGTTACCCCATCCCCGAGCAGTACTTC
TRBJ2-2 TRBD2 TRBV10-3 - 15 CAIGGRESNTGELFF TGTGCCATCGGCGGGCGGGAGTCCAACACCGGGGAGCTGTTTTTT
TRBJ1-5 - TRBV19 - 15 CASSIGLAGPWPQHF TGTGCCAGTAGTATTGGGTTGGCGGGTCCGTGGCCCCAGCATTTT
TRBJ2-1 - TRBV12-3/TRBV12-4 few 13 CASSQGLGNEQFF TGTGCCAGCAGTCAGGGACTGGGCAATGAGCAGTTCTTC
TRBJ1-4 - TRBV11-3 - 15 CASSLEGSLLEKLFF TGTGCCAGCAGCTTAGAAGGCAGCCTGTTGGAAAAACTGTTTTTT
TRBJ2-1 - TRBV28 few 15 CASSPRDISYNEQFF TGTGCCAGCAGCCCTCGGGACATCTCCTACAATGAGCAGTTCTTC
TRBJ1-1 TRBD1 TRBV4-2 many 16 CASSQDPPTGGTEAFF TGTGCCAGCAGCCAAGATCCCCCGACAGGGGGAACTGAAGCTTTCTTT
TRBJ2-7 - TRBV4-3 many 15 CASSQDTGLSYEQYF TGCGCCAGCAGCCAAGATACGGGCCTCTCCTACGAGCAGTACTTC
TRBJ1-1 - TRBV6-5 many 13 CASSSQTHTEAFF TGTGCCAGCAGTTCCCAGACCCACACTGAAGCTTTCTTT
TRBJ2-1 TRBD1 TRBV28 few 15 CASSLAGGAWVEQFF TGTGCCAGCAGTTTAGCAGGGGGCGCATGGGTTGAGCAGTTCTTC
TRBJ2-1 TRBD2 TRBV4-1 few 17 CASSQRLAGDIYNEQFF TGCGCCAGCAGCCAGCGACTAGCGGGAGACATCTACAATGAGCAGTTCTTC
TRBJ2-7 TRBD2 TRBV20-1 few 15 CSARSLAGFYYEQYF TGCAGTGCTAGATCCCTAGCGGGGTTTTACTACGAGCAGTACTTC